Sequencing of this TCR beta chain was carried out in a study of identical twins. Germline CDR1 is DFQATT and CDR2 is SNEGSKA (reference sequence). The ends were cut back, 2 bases at V and 4 bases at J, with 8 bases in the middle. The CDR3 length is 12 residues. This clonotype appeared a few times. Template switching introduced a universal primer site, and the cDNA bore unique molecular identifiers. TCRdb reanalysed the 5' RACE reads using MiXCR and keeps one entry per CDR3 protein. This sample has 1.5 million to 2 million distinct CDR3 sequences; around 33% occur once, and the top ten carry around 0.3%.

The rearrangement joins TRBV20-1 to TRBJ1-2; D not certain. The sequence was collected from a newborn girl in good health. Sequenced sample: cord blood. The CDR3 sequence: CSARSQVYGYTF. In DNA, the CDR3 is TGCAGTGCTAGAAGTCAGGTCTATGGCTACACCTTC.